This TCR beta chain emerged from a study of T cells in Graves' hyperthyroidism and ophthalmopathy. Amplification of TCR beta CDR3 regions was performed using RNA transcripts as template. The TCR CDR3 was amplified in a first-round RT-PCR using the HTBI primer set. In TCRdb, the multiplex PCR reads were re-called with MiXCR into one record per CDR3 protein. Of 40,000 to 55,000 distinct CDR3 sequences in the sample, approximately 50% were seen once. This clonotype was counted between two and nine times. Antigen unknown. Regarding the study as a whole: In blood, most of the thyroid clonotypes expanded above 0.001 were also present.

Source material: peripheral blood or thyroid tissue (not recorded which). The clonotype was recovered from a woman aged 45 to 65 with Graves' hyperthyroidism.

In nucleotides, the CDR3 is TGTGCCAGCAGTGACCCGACTAGCGGGAGCTCCTACGAGCAGTACTTC. Translated, it gives CASSDPTSGSSYEQYF. The chain couples TRBV25-1 to TRBJ2-7, with 12 bases identical to TRBD2. V was clipped by 3 bases and J by 0 bases; unmatched bases: 3. This CDR3 has 16 residues. Per the germline V gene, CDR1 is MGHDK and CDR2 is SYGVNS.